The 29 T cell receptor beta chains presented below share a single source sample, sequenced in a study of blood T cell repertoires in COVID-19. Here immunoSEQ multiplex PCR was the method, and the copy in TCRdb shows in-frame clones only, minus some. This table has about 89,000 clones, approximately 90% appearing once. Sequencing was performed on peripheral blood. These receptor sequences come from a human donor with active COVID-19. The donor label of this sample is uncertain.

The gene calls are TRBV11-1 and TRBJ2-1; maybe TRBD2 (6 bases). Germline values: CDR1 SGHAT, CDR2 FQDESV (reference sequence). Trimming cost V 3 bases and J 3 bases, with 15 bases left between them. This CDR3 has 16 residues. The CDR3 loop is CASSFEAGTGYNEQFF. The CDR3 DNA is TGTGCCAGCAGCTTCGAAGCCGGGACTGGCTACAATGAGCAGTTCTTC.

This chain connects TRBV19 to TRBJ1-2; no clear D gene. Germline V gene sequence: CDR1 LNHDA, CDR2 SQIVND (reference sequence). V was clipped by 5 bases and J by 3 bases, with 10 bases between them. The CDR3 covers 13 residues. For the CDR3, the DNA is TGTGCCAGTAGTCGGGGTGGCGACTATGGCTACACCTTC. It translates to CASSRGGDYGYTF. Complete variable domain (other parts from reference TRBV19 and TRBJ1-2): DGGITQSPKYLFRKEGQNVTLSCEQNLNHDAMYWYRQDPGQGLRLIYYSQIVNDFQKGDIAEGYSVSREKKESFPLTVTSAQKNPTAFYLCASSRGGDYGYTFGSGTRLTVV.

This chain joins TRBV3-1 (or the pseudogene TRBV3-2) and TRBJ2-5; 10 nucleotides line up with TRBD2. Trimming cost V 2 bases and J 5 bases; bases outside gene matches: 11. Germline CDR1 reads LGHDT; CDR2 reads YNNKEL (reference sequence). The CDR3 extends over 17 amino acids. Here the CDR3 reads CASSQRELSGGRETQYF. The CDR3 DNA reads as TGTGCCAGCAGCCAAAGGGAACTTAGCGGGGGGAGGGAGACCCAGTACTTC.

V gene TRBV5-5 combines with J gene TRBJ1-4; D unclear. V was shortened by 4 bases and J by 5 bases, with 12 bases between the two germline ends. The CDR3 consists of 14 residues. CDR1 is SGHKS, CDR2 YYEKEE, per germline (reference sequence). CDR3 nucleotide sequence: TGTGCCAGCAGCCCTGCTCTGGAGAATGAAAAACTGTTTTTT. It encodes CASSPALENEKLFF.

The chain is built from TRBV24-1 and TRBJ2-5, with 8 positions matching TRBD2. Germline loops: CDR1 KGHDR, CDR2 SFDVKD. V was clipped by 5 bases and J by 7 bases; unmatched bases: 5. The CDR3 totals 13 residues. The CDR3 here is CATSASGGVTQYF. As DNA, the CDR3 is TGTGCCACCAGTGCCAGCGGGGGCGTGACCCAGTACTTC.

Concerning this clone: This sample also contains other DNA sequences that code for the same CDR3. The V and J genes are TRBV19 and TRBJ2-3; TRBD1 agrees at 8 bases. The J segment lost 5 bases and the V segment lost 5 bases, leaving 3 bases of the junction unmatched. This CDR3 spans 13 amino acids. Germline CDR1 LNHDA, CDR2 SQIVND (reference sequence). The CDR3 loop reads CASSPDRGDTQYF. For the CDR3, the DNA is TGTGCCAGTAGTCCCGACAGGGGAGATACGCAGTATTTT.

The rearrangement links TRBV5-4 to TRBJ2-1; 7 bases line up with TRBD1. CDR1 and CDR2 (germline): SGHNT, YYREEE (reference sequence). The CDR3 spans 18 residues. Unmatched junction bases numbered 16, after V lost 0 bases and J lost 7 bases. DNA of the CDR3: TGTGCCAGCAGCTTGGGAATGACAGGGATGGGAGTGGTGAATGAGCAGTTCTTC. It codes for CASSLGMTGMGVVNEQFF.

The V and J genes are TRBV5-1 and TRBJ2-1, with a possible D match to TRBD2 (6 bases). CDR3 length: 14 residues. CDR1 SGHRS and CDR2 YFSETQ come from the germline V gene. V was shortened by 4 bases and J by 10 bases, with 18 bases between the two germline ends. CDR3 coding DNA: TGCGCCAGCAGCGTGGGACTGGCCTTGAGGGAGCAGTTCTTC. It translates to CASSVGLALREQFF. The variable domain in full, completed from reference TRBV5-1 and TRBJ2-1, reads KAGVTQTPRYLIKTRGQQVTLSCSPISGHRSVSWYQQTPGQGLQFLFEYFSETQRNKGNFPGRFSGRQFSNSRSEMNVSTLELGDSALYLCASSVGLALREQFFGPGTRLTVL.

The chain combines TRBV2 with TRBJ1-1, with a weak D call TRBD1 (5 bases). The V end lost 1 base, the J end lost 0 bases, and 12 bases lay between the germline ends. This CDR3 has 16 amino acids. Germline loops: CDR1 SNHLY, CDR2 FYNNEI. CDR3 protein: CASSEGRGVLNTEAFF. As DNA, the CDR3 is TGTGCCAGCAGTGAAGGCCGGGGGGTGCTGAACACTGAAGCTTTCTTT. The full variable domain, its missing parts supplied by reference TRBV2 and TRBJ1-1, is EPEVTQTPSHQVTQMGQEVILRCVPISNHLYFYWYRQILGQKVEFLVSFYNNEISEKSEIFDDQFSVERPDGSNFTLKIRSTKLEDSAMYFCASSEGRGVLNTEAFFGQGTRLTVV.

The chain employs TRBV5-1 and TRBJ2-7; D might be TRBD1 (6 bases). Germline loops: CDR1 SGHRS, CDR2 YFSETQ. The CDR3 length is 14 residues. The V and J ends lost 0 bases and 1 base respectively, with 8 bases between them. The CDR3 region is CASSLGGQSYEQYF. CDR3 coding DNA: TGCGCCAGCAGCTTGGGTGGACAGTCCTACGAGCAGTACTTC.

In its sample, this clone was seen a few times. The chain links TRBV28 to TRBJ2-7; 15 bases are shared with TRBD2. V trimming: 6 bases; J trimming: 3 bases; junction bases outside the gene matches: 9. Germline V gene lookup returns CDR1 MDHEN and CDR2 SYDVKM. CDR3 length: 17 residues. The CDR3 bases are TGTGCCAGCAGCCGTTCCGGGACTAGCGGGGGGTACTACGAGCAGTACTTC. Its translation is CASSRSGTSGGYYEQYF.

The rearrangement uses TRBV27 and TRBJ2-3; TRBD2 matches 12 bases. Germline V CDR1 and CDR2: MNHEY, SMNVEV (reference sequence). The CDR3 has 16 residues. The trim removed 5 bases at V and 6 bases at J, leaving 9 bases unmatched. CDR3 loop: CASSRLAGGGGDTQYF. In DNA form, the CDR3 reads TGTGCCAGCAGTCGGCTAGCGGGGGGGGGCGGGGATACGCAGTATTTT.

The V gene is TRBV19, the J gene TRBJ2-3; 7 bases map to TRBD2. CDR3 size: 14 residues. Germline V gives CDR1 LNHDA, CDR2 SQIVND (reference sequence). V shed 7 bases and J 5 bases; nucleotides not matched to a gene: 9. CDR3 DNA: TGTGCCAGTACGGGCCGGGGAGGGAGAGATACGCAGTATTTT. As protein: CASTGRGGRDTQYF.

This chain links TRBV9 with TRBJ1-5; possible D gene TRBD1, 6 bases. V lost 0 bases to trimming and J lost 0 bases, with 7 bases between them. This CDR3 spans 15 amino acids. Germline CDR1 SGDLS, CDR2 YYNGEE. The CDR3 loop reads CASSVAGVSNQPQHF. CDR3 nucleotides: TGTGCCAGCAGCGTAGCAGGGGTTAGCAATCAGCCCCAGCATTTT. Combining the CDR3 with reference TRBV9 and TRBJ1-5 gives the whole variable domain DSGVTQTPKHLITATGQRVTLRCSPRSGDLSVYWYQQSLDQGLQFLIQYYNGEERAKGNILERFSAQQFPDLHSELNLSSLELGDSALYFCASSVAGVSNQPQHFGDGTRLSIL.

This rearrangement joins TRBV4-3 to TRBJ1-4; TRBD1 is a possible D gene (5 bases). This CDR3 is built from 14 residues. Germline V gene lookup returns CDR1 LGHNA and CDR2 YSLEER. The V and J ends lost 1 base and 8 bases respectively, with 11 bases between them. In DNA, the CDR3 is TGCGCCAGCAGCCAAGCAGGGTTCAACGAAAAACTGTTTTTT. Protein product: CASSQAGFNEKLFF.

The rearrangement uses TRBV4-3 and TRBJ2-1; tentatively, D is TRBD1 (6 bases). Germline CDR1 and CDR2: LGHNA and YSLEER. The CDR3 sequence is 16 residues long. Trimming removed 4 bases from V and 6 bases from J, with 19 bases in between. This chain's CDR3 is CASSPTGHRTGNEQFF. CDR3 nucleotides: TGCGCCAGCAGCCCTACGGGACACCGAACGGGCAATGAGCAGTTCTTC.

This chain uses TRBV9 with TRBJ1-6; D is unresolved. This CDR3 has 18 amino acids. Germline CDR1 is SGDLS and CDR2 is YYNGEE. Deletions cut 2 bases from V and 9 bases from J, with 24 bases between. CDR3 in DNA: TGTGCCAGCAGCGTCGGGCCCGAGGCCGGGAGTAGTGGTTCACCCCTCCACTTT. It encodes CASSVGPEAGSSGSPLHF.

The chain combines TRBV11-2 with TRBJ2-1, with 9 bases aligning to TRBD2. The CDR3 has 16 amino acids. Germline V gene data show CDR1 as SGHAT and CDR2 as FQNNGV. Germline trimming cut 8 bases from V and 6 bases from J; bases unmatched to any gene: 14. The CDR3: CASLTRGGGAANEQFF. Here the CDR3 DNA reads TGTGCCAGCCTCACGAGGGGCGGGGGGGCCGCCAATGAGCAGTTCTTC.

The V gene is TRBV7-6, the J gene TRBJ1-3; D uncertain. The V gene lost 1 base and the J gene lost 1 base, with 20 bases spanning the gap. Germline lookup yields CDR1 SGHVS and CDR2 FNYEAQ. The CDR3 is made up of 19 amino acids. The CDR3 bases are TGTGCCAGCAGCTTAGGGTATTCGGATCCTTCACTATCTGGAAACACCATATATTTT. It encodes CASSLGYSDPSLSGNTIYF.

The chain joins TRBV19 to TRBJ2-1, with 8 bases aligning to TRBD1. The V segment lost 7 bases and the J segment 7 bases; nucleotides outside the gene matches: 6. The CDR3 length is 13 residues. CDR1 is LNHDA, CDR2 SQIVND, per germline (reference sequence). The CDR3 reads CASNSGGGNEQFF. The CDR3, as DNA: TGTGCCAGTAATTCAGGGGGCGGAAATGAGCAGTTCTTC.

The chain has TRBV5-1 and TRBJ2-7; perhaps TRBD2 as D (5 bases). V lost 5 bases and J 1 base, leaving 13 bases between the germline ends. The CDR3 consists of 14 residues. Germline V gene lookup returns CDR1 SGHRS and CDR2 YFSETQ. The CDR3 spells CASRLAGISYEQYF. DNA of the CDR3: TGCGCCAGCAGGTTAGCCGGGATTTCCTACGAGCAGTACTTC.

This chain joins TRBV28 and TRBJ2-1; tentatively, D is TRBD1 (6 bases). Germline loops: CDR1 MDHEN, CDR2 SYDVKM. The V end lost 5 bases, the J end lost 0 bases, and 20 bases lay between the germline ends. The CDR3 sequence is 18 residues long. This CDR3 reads CASSTGWTAFSSYNEQFF. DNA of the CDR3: TGTGCCAGCAGTACAGGGTGGACGGCCTTTAGCTCCTACAATGAGCAGTTCTTC.

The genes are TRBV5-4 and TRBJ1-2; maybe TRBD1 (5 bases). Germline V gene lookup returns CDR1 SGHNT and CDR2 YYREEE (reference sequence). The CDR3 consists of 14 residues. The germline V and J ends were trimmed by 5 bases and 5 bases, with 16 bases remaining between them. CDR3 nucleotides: TGTGCCAGCAGTTTTGGAGGGGTTCCTTATGGCTACACCTTC. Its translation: CASSFGGVPYGYTF.

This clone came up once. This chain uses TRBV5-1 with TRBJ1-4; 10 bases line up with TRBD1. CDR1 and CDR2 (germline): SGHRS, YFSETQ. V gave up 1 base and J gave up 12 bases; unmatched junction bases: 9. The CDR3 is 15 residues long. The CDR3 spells CASSLNIVGTGELFF. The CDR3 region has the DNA TGCGCCAGCAGCTTGAACATTGTGGGGACAGGGGAACTGTTTTTT.

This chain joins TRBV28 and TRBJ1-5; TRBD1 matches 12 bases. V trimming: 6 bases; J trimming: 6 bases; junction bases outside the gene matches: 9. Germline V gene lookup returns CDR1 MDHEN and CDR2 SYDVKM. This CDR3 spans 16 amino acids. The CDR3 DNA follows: TGTGCCAGCAGCCCAACCGGGACAGGGGGCCTTCAGCCCCAGCATTTT. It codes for CASSPTGTGGLQPQHF.

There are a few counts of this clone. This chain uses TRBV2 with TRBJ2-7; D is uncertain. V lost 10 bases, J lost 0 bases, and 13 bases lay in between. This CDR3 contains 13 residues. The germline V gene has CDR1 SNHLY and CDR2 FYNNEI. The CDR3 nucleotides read TGTGCCATCCTAGACGTATTCTCCTACGAGCAGTACTTC. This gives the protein CAILDVFSYEQYF.

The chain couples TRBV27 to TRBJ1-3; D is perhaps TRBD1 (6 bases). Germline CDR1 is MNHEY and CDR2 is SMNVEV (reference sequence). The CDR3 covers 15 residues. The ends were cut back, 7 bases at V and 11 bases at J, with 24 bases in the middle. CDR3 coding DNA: TGTGCCAGCAAGGACGGTCGGACAGAGGCCTCTCCCATATATTTT. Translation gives CASKDGRTEASPIYF.

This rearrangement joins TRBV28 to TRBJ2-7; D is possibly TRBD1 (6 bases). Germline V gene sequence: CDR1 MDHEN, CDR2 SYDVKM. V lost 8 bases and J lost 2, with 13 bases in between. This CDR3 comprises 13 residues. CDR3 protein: CASRSQGPYEQYF. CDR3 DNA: TGTGCCAGCCGAAGTCAGGGGCCCTACGAGCAGTACTTC.

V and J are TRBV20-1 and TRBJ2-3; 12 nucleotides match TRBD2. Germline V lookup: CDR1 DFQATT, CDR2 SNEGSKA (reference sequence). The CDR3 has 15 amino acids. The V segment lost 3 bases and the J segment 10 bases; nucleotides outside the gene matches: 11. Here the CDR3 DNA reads TGCAGTGCTAGTTGGCTAGCGGGGGGGCCTGGTTCGCAGTATTTT. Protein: CSASWLAGGPGSQYF.